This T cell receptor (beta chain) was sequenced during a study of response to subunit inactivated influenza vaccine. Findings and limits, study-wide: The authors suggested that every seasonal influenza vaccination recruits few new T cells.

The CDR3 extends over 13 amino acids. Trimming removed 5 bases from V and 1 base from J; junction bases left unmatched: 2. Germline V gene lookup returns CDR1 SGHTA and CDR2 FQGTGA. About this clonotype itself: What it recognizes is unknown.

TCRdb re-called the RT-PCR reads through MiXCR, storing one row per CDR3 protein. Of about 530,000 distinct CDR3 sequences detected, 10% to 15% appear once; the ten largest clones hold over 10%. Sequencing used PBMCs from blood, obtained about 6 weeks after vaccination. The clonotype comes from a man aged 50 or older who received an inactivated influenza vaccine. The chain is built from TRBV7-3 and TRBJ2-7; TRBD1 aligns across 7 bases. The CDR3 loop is CASSQGQSYEQYF. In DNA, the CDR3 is TGTGCCAGCAGCCAGGGACAGTCCTACGAGCAGTACTTC.